This T cell receptor (beta chain) was retrieved from a study of blood T cells in healthy people across ages (dated by TCRdb to about 2015). About the study as a whole: Template switching captured roughly one uniquely barcoded TCR beta cDNA molecule per two T cells in model experiments. Using deep sequencing normalized with unique cDNA molecular identifiers, the study measured how TCR beta repertoire diversity changes with age. The donors were divided into four age groups: young (average around 15 years), middle-aged (approximately 39), aged (around 67) and long-lived (nearly 85). To avoid experimental bias, donors of different ages were distributed randomly across sequencing lanes. Two additional independent replicas of 1 million unique cDNA reads from the same blood draw were analyzed for two donors (one aged 18 to 29 and one aged 80 or older).

Receptors were amplified or captured by 5' RACE. Instrument on record: Illumina HiSeq 2500. A second PCR of about 7 to 12 cycles was run with a J-beta primer mix and a sample-barcoded 5' primer. A template-switch 5' adaptor carrying 12 random nucleotides introduced a unique molecular identifier onto each TCR beta cDNA molecule. At least 2.5 million CDR3-containing paired-end reads were obtained from each sample. All of the RNA was converted into first-strand cDNA using the Mint cDNA synthesis kit, with a TRBC-specific oligonucleotide serving as the primer. All cDNA was treated with uracil-DNA glycosylase and then went through a first 18-cycle PCR with the universal primers M1SS and BC2_uni_R. The authors' analysis ran thus. Normalization of each sample was performed by random selection of 1 million high-quality reads, each carrying a distinct molecular identifier. Reads sharing molecular identifiers were discarded rather than binned into consensus sequences. MiTCR, with a Q25 quality threshold and the strictest error-elimination algorithm, was used for CDR3 identification, clonotype clustering and error correction. Lower-bound total TCR beta diversity was estimated with a nonparametric unseen species model using Euler transformation. In-frame beta chains were kept once TCRdb had trimmed the public reads at Q25 with fastp and called clones with MiXCR. Rows merge per CDR3 protein into single entries with the most common DNA and genes. In this record, the V and J calls reflect TCRdb's handling and not the investigators' own analysis. The sample includes over a million distinct CDR3 sequences, with roughly 43% observed a single time. 4% of the sample lies in the top ten.

The donors were 40 or so Caucasian individuals from Russia, aged roughly 6 to 90 years, who were systemically healthy. Each donor gave about 9.7 milliliters of peripheral blood, drawn into EDTA-treated Vacutainer tubes. PBMCs were isolated by Ficoll-Paque density-gradient centrifugation, with at least 7 million obtained per sample. Total RNA, at least 5.5 micrograms per sample, was extracted from PBMCs with Trizol reagent. For every donor, flow cytometry on a PBMC aliquot measured the percentage of naive CD45RAhigh/CD27high T cells. This clonotype came up a few times. Its specific antigen is unknown. One base away there is no much larger clone; base qualities are not given. From the germline V gene, CDR1 is SQVTM and CDR2 is ANQGSEA. Its CDR3 holds 14 amino acids, cysteine through phenylalanine. Just the 42-base CDR3 DNA is kept, in frame starting at base 1. V gives up 3 bases and J gives up 2 bases, and the segment between their germline ends measures 13 bases.

What the authors observed across the whole study: A strong correlation was found between observed TCR beta diversity and the percentage of naive T cells measured by flow cytometry. Estimates of total diversity based on one million sequenced T cells were considered lower bounds and underestimates. The long-lived group showed more naive CD4+ T cells, fewer expanded clones and increased TCR diversity than the aged group, suggesting age selection. Because the CMV infection status of the donors was unknown, age-related changes in expanded clonotypes may potentially have been confounded. As age increased, observed TCR beta diversity per million T cells dropped in a roughly linear way, and a significant reduction was already evident by age about 36. Conclusive comparison of naive and antigen-experienced compartments was prevented by the profiling of bulk unsorted PBMCs.

This clonotype originated in a woman younger than 30 in good health. Sequencing was done on a sample of blood. The chain was built from TRBV29-1 and TRBJ1-1; the D gene cannot be named for sure. The DNA is TGCAGCGTTGAGGGGTGGAGCGGCAACACTGAAGCTTTCTTT. This codes for CSVEGWSGNTEAFF.